This TCR beta chain was sequenced in a study of neurological immune-mediated disorders. The CDR3 has 16 amino acids. CDR1 and CDR2 from the germline V gene are SGHNT and YYREEE (reference sequence). Trimming cost V 0 bases and J 6 bases, with 17 bases left between them. MiXCR, applied by TCRdb to the 5' RACE reads, yields one record per CDR3 protein. The sample lists about 33,000 distinct CDR3 sequences, approximately 1.6% occurring once. This clonotype was seen ten or more times. The origin of this receptor is a woman in her 30s with multiple sclerosis. The genes are TRBV5-4 and TRBJ2-3; D might be TRBD2 (6 bases). The sequenced sample consisted of PBMCs. This chain's CDR3 is CASSLVGRGLGDTQYF. CDR3 nucleotides: TGTGCCAGCAGCTTGGTCGGGCGGGGCCTCGGCGATACGCAGTATTTT.